A selection of T cell receptor beta chains follows, all from one sample in a study of blood T cell repertoires in COVID-19. TCRdb's table, derived via immunoSEQ multiplex PCR, lists solely in-frame clones and lacks some. In the table there are approximately 210,000 clones, approximately 90% of which are singletons. Material for sequencing was peripheral blood. The receptors derive from a human donor in a cohort sampled during active COVID-19. CDR3s include the opening cysteine and the closing phenylalanine or tryptophan. The D gene is left open where the match is weak. Rows may omit the clone size; those that give it use once, few, many or a size class.

D gene,clone size,J gene,V gene,CDR3 protein,CDR3 DNA
.,.,TRBJ2-1,TRBV7-2,CASSFGGEQFF,TGTGCCAGCAGCTTCGGGGGTGAGCAGTTCTTC
TRBD1,.,TRBJ1-6,TRBV30,CAWSSGQGAVSYNSPLHF,TGTGCCTGGAGTTCGGGACAGGGGGCCGTCTCCTATAATTCACCCCTCCACTTT
TRBD2,.,TRBJ2-5,TRBV15,CATSRGLAGAGETQYF,TGTGCCACCAGCAGAGGTCTAGCGGGGGCAGGGGAGACCCAGTACTTC
TRBD1,.,TRBJ2-1,TRBV5-1,CASSQRTGEYEQFF,TGCGCCAGCAGCCAAAGGACAGGGGAGTATGAGCAGTTCTTC
.,.,TRBJ1-1,TRBV5-1,CASSLGRKTSTAPSVAFF,TGCGCCAGCAGCTTGGGCCGCAAGACTTCGACGGCTCCCAGCGTAGCTTTCTTT
TRBD1,.,TRBJ1-2,TRBV19,CASSIGGTGAYGYTF,TGTGCCAGTAGTATAGGTGGGACAGGGGCCTATGGCTACACCTTC
TRBD2,.,TRBJ2-1,TRBV2,CASRAQSRGGTSGEQFF,TGTGCCAGCAGAGCACAATCCCGGGGGGGGACTAGCGGTGAGCAGTTCTTC
TRBD2,.,TRBJ2-5,TRBV6-5,CASSYGTSGDQETQYF,TGTGCCAGCAGTTACGGGACTAGCGGGGACCAAGAGACCCAGTACTTC
.,.,TRBJ2-2,TRBV6-2/TRBV6-3,CASSLRGLRGELFF,TGTGCCAGCAGTTTAAGGGGTTTGCGCGGGGAGCTGTTTTTT
TRBD2,.,TRBJ2-5,TRBV10-3,CAISDSSGGVETQYF,TGTGCCATCAGTGATTCAAGCGGGGGGGTTGAGACCCAGTACTTC
TRBD1,.,TRBJ2-5,TRBV3-1/TRBV3-2,CASSRLRTGTGGETQYF,TGTGCCAGCAGCCGCCTCAGGACCGGGACAGGAGGGGAGACCCAGTACTTC
TRBD2,.,TRBJ2-1,TRBV6-2/TRBV6-3,CASSLLSGRAYNEQFF,TGTGCCAGCAGCCTACTTAGCGGGAGGGCCTACAATGAGCAGTTCTTC
TRBD2,.,TRBJ2-5,TRBV7-2,CASSLVGTSPQETQYF,TGTGCCAGCAGCTTAGTTGGGACTAGCCCCCAAGAGACCCAGTACTTC
.,once,TRBJ1-5,TRBV30,CAWSVRQGDQPQHF,TGTGCCTGGAGTGTCCGTCAGGGCGATCAGCCCCAGCATTTT
TRBD2,.,TRBJ2-2,TRBV5-1,CASCLTIRTSGNTGELFF,TGCGCCAGCTGCCTAACGATTAGGACTAGTGGTAACACCGGGGAGCTGTTTTTT
TRBD1,.,TRBJ2-3,TRBV5-1,CASSLRTGATDTQYF,TGCGCCAGCAGCTTGAGGACAGGGGCTACAGATACGCAGTATTTT
TRBD1,.,TRBJ1-5,TRBV5-5,CASSLGTGTSNQPQHF,TGTGCCAGCAGCCTCGGGACAGGTACTAGCAATCAGCCCCAGCATTTT
.,.,TRBJ2-7,TRBV27,CASSLGQFYEQYF,TGTGCCAGCAGTTTAGGACAGTTCTACGAGCAGTACTTC
TRBD2,.,TRBJ2-7,TRBV24-1,CATSELTGTSGSYEQYF,TGTGCCACCAGTGAGCTGACCGGGACTAGCGGTTCCTACGAGCAGTACTTC
.,.,TRBJ1-1,TRBV23-1,CASSLLRLLGNTEAFF,TGCGCCAGCAGTCTTTTACGACTGTTGGGGAACACTGAAGCTTTCTTT
.,once,TRBJ1-5,TRBV7-8,CASSTYSYSNQPQHF,TGTGCCAGCAGCACCTACAGTTATAGCAATCAGCCCCAGCATTTT
.,.,TRBJ2-1,TRBV19,CASMGAIGSYNEQFF,TGTGCCAGTATGGGGGCTATTGGCTCCTACAATGAGCAGTTCTTC
.,.,TRBJ2-5,TRBV29-1,CSVLRVETQYF,TGCAGCGTTCTCAGGGTGGAGACCCAGTACTTC
.,.,TRBJ1-4,TRBV21-1,CASSGGGRRSRKLFF,TGTGCCAGCAGCGGGGGGGGACGGAGATCCAGAAAACTGTTTTTT
.,.,TRBJ2-4,TRBV2,CASSPFGPVTLAKNIQYF,TGTGCCAGCAGTCCGTTTGGGCCAGTAACTCTAGCCAAAAACATTCAGTACTTC
.,.,TRBJ2-7,TRBV19,CASSPTGTYEQYF,TGTGCCAGTAGCCCAACAGGGACCTACGAGCAGTACTTC
TRBD1,.,TRBJ1-6,TRBV7-9,CASSDGTGGPPTVYHLHF,TGTGCCAGCAGCGATGGGACAGGGGGTCCCCCCACCGTTTATCACCTCCACTTT
.,.,TRBJ2-5,TRBV10-1,CASSDQGYNQETQYF,TGCGCCAGCAGTGACCAGGGGTATAATCAAGAGACCCAGTACTTC
.,.,TRBJ2-5,TRBV11-1,CASSQQVDQETQYF,TGTGCCAGCAGTCAACAGGTAGATCAAGAGACCCAGTACTTC
TRBD1,.,TRBJ2-7,TRBV10-3,CAIRDPGQGHEQYF,TGTGCCATCAGGGACCCGGGACAGGGCCACGAGCAGTACTTC
TRBD1,.,TRBJ1-2,TRBV5-1,CASSVEAGTVVYGYTF,TGCGCCAGCAGCGTTGAGGCCGGGACAGTAGTCTATGGCTACACCTTC
TRBD1,.,TRBJ2-2,TRBV6-5,CASGEDRWLFF,TGTGCCAGTGGCGAGGACAGGTGGCTGTTTTTT
.,.,TRBJ1-6,TRBV27,CASSPEGYSPLHF,TGTGCCAGCTCACCCGAGGGATATTCACCCCTCCACTTT
.,.,TRBJ2-3,TRBV19,CASSMGAAGPDTQYF,TGTGCCAGTAGTATGGGAGCGGCGGGCCCAGATACGCAGTATTTT
TRBD2,.,TRBJ2-7,TRBV10-3,CAISDLPRVAGRYEQYF,TGTGCCATCAGTGATTTGCCGCGGGTAGCGGGCCGTTACGAGCAGTACTTC
.,.,TRBJ1-1,TRBV4-3,CASSQDRDYTEAFF,TGCGCCAGCAGCCAAGACAGGGACTACACTGAAGCTTTCTTT
TRBD2,.,TRBJ2-3,TRBV7-9,CASSWGTSGTDTQYF,TGTGCCAGCAGCTGGGGGACTAGCGGCACAGATACGCAGTATTTT
TRBD2,.,TRBJ2-1,TRBV6-5,CASSGGGRANEQFF,TGTGCCAGCTCCGGGGGCGGGAGGGCCAATGAGCAGTTCTTC
.,.,TRBJ2-7,TRBV6-2/TRBV6-3,CASSYSKLAQYF,TGTGCCAGCAGTTACTCGAAGCTAGCTCAGTACTTC
TRBD2,.,TRBJ2-5,TRBV2,CASTPASGRGRHQETQYF,TGTGCCAGCACCCCTGCTAGCGGGAGGGGGCGGCATCAAGAGACCCAGTACTTC
TRBD2,.,TRBJ2-3,TRBV15,CATSRHPSGGGRSTDTQYF,TGTGCCACCAGCAGACACCCTAGCGGGGGGGGACGTAGCACAGATACGCAGTATTTT
TRBD2,.,TRBJ2-7,TRBV19,CASSPLRTSRTYEQYF,TGTGCCAGTAGTCCCCTCCGGACTAGCAGGACCTACGAGCAGTACTTC
TRBD2,.,TRBJ2-7,TRBV6-2/TRBV6-3,CASSASGVYEQYF,TGTGCCAGCAGTGCCAGCGGGGTCTACGAGCAGTACTTC
.,.,TRBJ2-3,TRBV18,CASSPGLGSGSYADTQYF,TGTGCCAGCTCACCAGGGCTAGGGAGCGGAAGCTACGCAGATACGCAGTATTTT
TRBD2,.,TRBJ2-7,TRBV29-1,CSVEGLAGGPYEQYF,TGCAGCGTTGAGGGGCTAGCGGGAGGGCCGTACGAGCAGTACTTC
.,.,TRBJ1-5,TRBV28,CASSLQGRGNQPQHF,TGTGCCAGCAGTTTACAGGGGCGAGGCAATCAGCCCCAGCATTTT
.,once,TRBJ2-7,TRBV4-3,CASSQGASYEQYF,TGCGCCAGCAGCCAGGGCGCCTCCTACGAGCAGTACTTC
TRBD2,.,TRBJ2-5,TRBV5-1,CASSSAGGFQETQYF,TGCGCCAGCAGCTCTGCGGGGGGCTTCCAAGAGACCCAGTACTTC
.,.,TRBJ1-6,TRBV18,CASSPTTDNNSPLHF,TGTGCCAGCTCTCCTACGACAGACAATAATTCACCCCTCCACTTT
.,.,TRBJ1-1,TRBV2,CASTSTEAFF,TGTGCCAGCACGAGCACTGAAGCTTTCTTT
TRBD1,.,TRBJ1-6,TRBV2,CASSQQGIGSPLHF,TGTGCCAGCAGCCAACAGGGGATTGGCTCACCCCTCCACTTT
TRBD1,.,TRBJ2-7,TRBV7-8,CASSLVGQGNYEQYF,TGTGCCAGCAGCTTAGTTGGACAGGGAAACTACGAGCAGTACTTC
TRBD1,.,TRBJ1-5,TRBV9,CASSVGTGGQPQHF,TGTGCCAGCAGCGTGGGGACAGGGGGCCAGCCCCAGCATTTT
TRBD2,.,TRBJ2-1,TRBV19,CAGAGARYNEQFF,TGTGCCGGAGCGGGAGCTCGCTACAATGAGCAGTTCTTC
.,.,TRBJ1-5,TRBV30,CAWSVRSRTVSNQPQHF,TGTGCCTGGAGTGTACGCAGCCGGACAGTCAGCAATCAGCCCCAGCATTTT
TRBD1,.,TRBJ2-7,TRBV19,CASSTKQGARIYEQYF,TGTGCCAGTAGTACGAAACAGGGGGCGCGGATCTACGAGCAGTACTTC
TRBD2,.,TRBJ2-5,TRBV5-1,CASSPGLKAGGVETQYF,TGCGCCAGCAGCCCAGGATTGAAAGCGGGGGGCGTTGAGACCCAGTACTTC
TRBD1,.,TRBJ2-1,TRBV5-1,CASSERTGGEQFF,TGCGCCAGCAGCGAAAGAACAGGGGGTGAGCAGTTCTTC
TRBD2,.,TRBJ2-7,TRBV19,CASSTRLAGEQYF,TGTGCCAGTAGTACTAGACTAGCGGGGGAGCAGTACTTC